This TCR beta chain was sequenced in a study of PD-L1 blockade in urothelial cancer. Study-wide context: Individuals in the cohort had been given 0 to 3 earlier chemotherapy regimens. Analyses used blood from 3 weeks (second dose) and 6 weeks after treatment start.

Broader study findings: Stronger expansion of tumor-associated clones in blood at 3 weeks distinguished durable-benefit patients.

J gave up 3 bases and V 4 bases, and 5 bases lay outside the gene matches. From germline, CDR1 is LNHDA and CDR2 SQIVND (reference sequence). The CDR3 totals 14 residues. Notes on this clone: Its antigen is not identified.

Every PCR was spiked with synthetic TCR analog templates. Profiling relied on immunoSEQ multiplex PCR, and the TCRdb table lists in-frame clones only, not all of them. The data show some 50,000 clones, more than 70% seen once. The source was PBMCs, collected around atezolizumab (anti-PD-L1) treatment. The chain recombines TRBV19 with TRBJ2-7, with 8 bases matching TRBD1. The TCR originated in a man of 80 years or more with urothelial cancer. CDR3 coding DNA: TGTGCCAGTAGTACTCGACAGGGGTTCTACGAGCAGTACTTC. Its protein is CASSTRQGFYEQYF.